These T cell receptor beta chains were read from a single sample in a study of naive and memory T cell subsets. MiXCR was run by TCRdb on the UMI-ligation and nested PCR reads, yielding one entry per CDR3 protein. This table has 120,000 to 150,000 distinct CDR3 sequences, about 17% appearing once. Sequencing used naive CD4+ T cells from blood. These receptors were collected from a human donor in good health. Both conserved end residues are part of each CDR3. A D gene is named only where the DNA matches it firmly. A clone size is listed for some rows: how often the clone was seen (once, few, many), or a class if it is expanded.

J: TRBJ2-7; V: TRBV28; D: NA; size: NA; CDR3: CASSSLAPPDDYEQYF; DNA: TGTGCCAGCAGTTCATTAGCCCCGCCCGATGACTACGAGCAGTACTTC
J: TRBJ2-7; V: TRBV2; D: TRBD2; size: NA; CDR3: CASKLGTSGSYEQYF; DNA: TGTGCCAGCAAGCTAGGGACTAGCGGCTCCTACGAGCAGTACTTC
J: TRBJ2-7; V: TRBV10-3; D: TRBD2; size: few; CDR3: CAIRPGLEASEQYF; DNA: TGTGCCATCAGACCGGGACTAGAGGCCAGCGAGCAGTACTTC
J: TRBJ1-6; V: TRBV20-1; D: TRBD1; size: few; CDR3: CSARSPGQYNSPLHF; DNA: TGCAGTGCTAGGTCCCCGGGACAGTATAATTCACCCCTCCACTTT
J: TRBJ1-1; V: TRBV14; D: NA; size: NA; CDR3: CASSQVVGDTEAFF; DNA: TGTGCCAGCAGCCAAGTGGTCGGAGACACTGAAGCTTTCTTT
J: TRBJ2-1; V: TRBV12-3/TRBV12-4; D: NA; size: few; CDR3: CASSRTFGGEQFF; DNA: TGTGCCAGCAGTCGCACCTTTGGGGGTGAGCAGTTCTTC
J: TRBJ1-1; V: TRBV28; D: NA; size: NA; CDR3: CASTLPAVMNTEAFF; DNA: TGTGCCAGCACCCTGCCTGCCGTAATGAACACTGAAGCTTTCTTT
J: TRBJ1-2; V: TRBV7-9; D: NA; size: few; CDR3: CASVRLSSPLSYGYTF; DNA: TGTGCCAGCGTGCGTTTATCTTCCCCTTTATCCTATGGCTACACCTTC
J: TRBJ2-1; V: TRBV7-8; D: TRBD1; size: few; CDR3: CASVSGGRQFF; DNA: TGTGCCAGCGTATCAGGGGGAAGACAGTTCTTC
J: TRBJ2-1; V: TRBV27; D: NA; size: NA; CDR3: CASSLLGQGGNEQFF; DNA: TGTGCCAGCAGTTTATTGGGGCAGGGAGGAAATGAGCAGTTCTTC